Following are 16 T cell receptor beta chains from one sample sequenced in a study of early T cells in non-severe SARS-CoV-2 infection. A single record per CDR3 protein comes from TCRdb applying MiXCR to the 5' RACE reads. The sample holds 98,000 or so distinct CDR3 sequences, around 12% seen once. The sample in question was whole blood, obtained at baseline. These receptors were taken from an adult who was a healthcare worker with PCR-confirmed SARS-CoV-2 infection or an uninfected control (not recorded which).

Turning to this clonotype: A much more abundant neighbour one base away suggests this may be a read error. The chain employs TRBV6-2 or TRBV6-3 and TRBJ1-6; D is uncertain. Germline loops: CDR1 MNHEY, CDR2 SVGEGT. Between the trimmed V and J ends, which lost 6 bases and 8 bases, there was a span of 8 bases. The CDR3 sequence is 12 residues long. The CDR3 spells CASRWGDSPLHF. DNA for the CDR3: TGTGCCAGCAGGTGGGGTGATTCACCCCTCCACTTT.

This chain joins TRBV11-2 and TRBJ2-5, with D hard to call. The CDR3 runs 13 residues. With 1 base removed from V and 7 bases from J, the gap between germline ends came to 10 bases. Per the germline V gene, CDR1 is SGHAT and CDR2 is FQNNGV. CDR3 amino acids: CASSLGPEGTQYF. CDR3 nucleotides: TGTGCCAGCAGCTTAGGTCCGGAAGGGACCCAGTACTTC.

V gene TRBV7-2 combines with J gene TRBJ1-1, with 7 bases lining up with TRBD1. Germline V CDR1 and CDR2: SGHTA, FQGNSA. With 10 bases clipped from V and 0 bases from J, the junction kept 17 bases outside the gene matches. The CDR3 has 17 amino acids. The CDR3 loop is CATRAGGGKGMNTEAFF. CDR3 DNA: TGTGCCACCCGAGCGGGAGGGGGCAAAGGGATGAACACTGAAGCTTTCTTT.

This sequence joins TRBV19 and TRBJ2-2, with D possibly matching TRBD2 (5 bases). This CDR3 contains 14 residues. CDR1 is LNHDA, CDR2 SQIVND, per germline (reference sequence). The V gene lost 0 bases and the J gene lost 5 bases, with 7 bases spanning the gap. CDR3 in amino acids: CASSIEAGTGELFF. CDR3 nucleotide sequence: TGTGCCAGTAGTATAGAGGCGGGTACCGGGGAGCTGTTTTTT.

The chain carries TRBV11-2 and TRBJ2-3, with D unresolved. Germline CDR1 reads SGHAT; CDR2 reads FQNNGV. This CDR3 comprises 16 residues. Deletions cut 1 base from V and 2 bases from J, with 13 bases between. CDR3 sequence: CASSLGLGSFTDTQYF. As DNA, the CDR3 is TGTGCCAGCAGCTTAGGTCTCGGCAGTTTCACAGATACGCAGTATTTT.

The chain joins TRBV10-3 to TRBJ1-1, with D tentatively TRBD1 (6 bases). The germline V gene has CDR1 ENHRY and CDR2 SYGVKD. Trimming cost V 6 bases and J 1 base, with 15 bases left between them. The CDR3 contains 15 residues. The CDR3 here is CAISELQGTNTEAFF. In DNA, the CDR3 is TGTGCCATCAGCGAACTTCAGGGGACGAACACTGAAGCTTTCTTT.

This clonotype was picked up a small number of times. This chain links TRBV19 with TRBJ2-5; D uncertain. Per the germline V gene, CDR1 is LNHDA and CDR2 is SQIVND (reference sequence). Trimming stripped 5 bases from V and 1 base from J, with 8 bases between. CDR3 length equals 13 residues. The DNA of the CDR3 is TGTGCCAGTAGTTCCCTCCCCCAAGAGACCCAGTACTTC. Translated: CASSSLPQETQYF.

The rearrangement joins TRBV7-9 to TRBJ2-2; D perhaps matches TRBD2 (5 bases). The V end was cut by 6 bases, the J end by 1 base, with 18 bases between. The CDR3 consists of 17 residues. Looked up from germline, CDR1 is SEHNR and CDR2 is FQNEAQ (reference sequence). The DNA for the CDR3 is TGTGCCAGCAGTCAAAAGGCGGCAGGAGGGAACACCGGGGAGCTGTTTTTT. It yields the protein CASSQKAAGGNTGELFF.

This clonotype was detected many times. The chain carries TRBV18 and TRBJ2-2; 10 bases are a match to TRBD2. CDR3 size: 15 residues. The germline CDR1 and CDR2 sequences are KGHSH and LQKENI. V was pared by 5 bases and J by 6 bases, with 6 bases of the junction left unmatched. In DNA form, the CDR3 reads TGTGCCAGCTCAGAACTCGGGACTAGCGCCGGGGAGCTGTTTTTT. Its protein is CASSELGTSAGELFF.

This clonotype was counted at least ten times. This chain joins TRBV27 and TRBJ1-5; 10 nucleotides agree with TRBD1. V was pared by 10 bases and J by 3 bases, with 9 bases of the junction left unmatched. The CDR3 loop spans 15 amino acids. Germline V CDR1 and CDR2: MNHEY, SMNVEV (reference sequence). CDR3 amino acids: CATKPGQGPNQPQHF. In DNA form, the CDR3 reads TGTGCCACCAAGCCGGGACAGGGGCCCAATCAGCCCCAGCATTTT.

This clonotype was seen more than once but under ten times. The chain combines TRBV20-1 with TRBJ1-6, with 9 bases that match TRBD1. The CDR3 has 13 residues. V was clipped by 5 bases and J by 7 bases; unmatched bases: 3. CDR1 DFQATT and CDR2 SNEGSKA come from the germline V gene (reference sequence). In nucleotides, the CDR3 is TGCAGTGCTGATACAGGGGGCAATTCACCCCTCCACTTT. Protein: CSADTGGNSPLHF.

This clonotype has only a few counts. J is TRBJ1-2 and V is TRBV20-1, with 7 bases lining up with TRBD1. In germline, CDR1 is DFQATT, CDR2 SNEGSKA (reference sequence). Trimming at V came to 6 bases and at J to 4 bases, leaving 11 bases not matched to a gene. The CDR3 loop spans 14 amino acids. The CDR3 sequence: CSAKAGGVGYGYTF. CDR3 in DNA: TGCAGTGCCAAGGCAGGGGGGGTTGGCTATGGCTACACCTTC.

This clonotype was seen many times. This chain links TRBV9 with TRBJ1-4, with 10 bases aligning to TRBD1. In germline, CDR1 is SGDLS, CDR2 YYNGEE. Germline trimming cut 6 bases from V and 6 bases from J; bases unmatched to any gene: 5. CDR3 length: 14 residues. The CDR3 nucleotides read TGTGCCAGCAACTCCGGACAGGGGGATGAAAAACTGTTTTTT. Residues: CASNSGQGDEKLFF.

This chain links TRBV19 with TRBJ2-2, with D perhaps assigned TRBD1 or TRBD2 (6 bases each). Trimming cost V 5 bases and J 5 bases, with 18 bases left between them. The length of the CDR3 is 16 residues. CDR1 is LNHDA, CDR2 SQIVND, per germline (reference sequence). The CDR3 nucleotides are TGTGCCAGTAGTCCCCACACAGGGAGCGGGACCGGGGAGCTGTTTTTT. Amino acids: CASSPHTGSGTGELFF.

This clonotype has at least ten counts. V and J are TRBV27 and TRBJ2-7, with D perhaps TRBD1 (6 bases). The V gene lost 0 bases and the J gene lost 2 bases, with 11 bases spanning the gap. The germline V gene has CDR1 MNHEY and CDR2 SMNVEV (reference sequence). The CDR3 sequence is 15 residues long. The CDR3 bases are TGTGCCAGCAGTTTATCCCCGGACAGCCCCTACGAGCAGTACTTC. Residues: CASSLSPDSPYEQYF.

This clonotype occurred a few times. The rearrangement uses TRBV29-1 and TRBJ2-2, with D perhaps TRBD1 or TRBD2 (6 bases each). Trimming took off 6 bases at V and 0 bases at J, with 20 bases between the two ends. CDR3 length: 17 residues. Germline V lookup: CDR1 SQVTM, CDR2 ANQGSEA. CDR3 coding DNA: TGCAGCGTGAGGGGGGACAAGCAAGCATCGAACACCGGGGAGCTGTTTTTT. It codes for CSVRGDKQASNTGELFF.